These T cell receptor beta chains were read from a single sample in a study of blood T cell repertoires in COVID-19. Clones were sequenced by immunoSEQ multiplex PCR, and TCRdb holds only the in-frame ones, with some missing. The top ten hold roughly 8% of the sample, which has some 160,000 clones, about 85% seen once. Sequenced sample: PBMCs or T cells enriched from blood (not recorded which). These receptors all come from a woman aged 50 to 65 who had recovered from COVID-19. Both conserved end residues are part of each CDR3. The order of the fields is CDR3 length, V gene, clone size, J gene, D gene, CDR3 DNA, CDR3 protein. A D gene is named only where the DNA matches it firmly. Some rows mark clone size as missing; the rest say once, few, many or name a class of expanded clone.

>14|TRBV28|NA|TRBJ2-7|NA
TGTCCACCTCCCGCGGGACTTCTGAACTACGAGCAGTACTTC
CPPPAGLLNYEQYF
>15|TRBV29-1|NA|TRBJ2-7|TRBD2
TGCAGCGCCGATTATTACGGGACTAGCGGCTACGAGCAGTACTTC
CSADYYGTSGYEQYF
>11|TRBV4-2|NA|TRBJ1-2|NA
TGTGCCAGCAGCCAAGCGAGAGGCTACACCTTC
CASSQARGYTF
>13|TRBV11-1|NA|TRBJ2-4|TRBD1
TGTGCCAGCAGCTTAGAAGGGACAGGGGGATTGGACTTC
CASSLEGTGGLDF
>16|TRBV18|NA|TRBJ2-7|TRBD2
TGTGCCAGCTCACTATCCCGGCTAGCGGTTTCCTACGAGCAGTACTTC
CASSLSRLAVSYEQYF
>16|TRBV28|few|TRBJ1-1|TRBD1
TGTGCCACAAGCCCCGGGACAGGGGGGTTGGGAACTGAAGCTTTCTTT
CATSPGTGGLGTEAFF
>15|TRBV7-9|NA|TRBJ2-4|TRBD2
TGTGCCAGCAGCTTAGCGGGGACTAGAGAAAACATTCAGTACTTC
CASSLAGTRENIQYF
>13|TRBV25-1|few|TRBJ1-1|NA
TGTGCCAGCAGTACGACAGGGAACACTGAAGCTTTCTTT
CASSTTGNTEAFF
>13|TRBV2|NA|TRBJ1-2|NA
TGTGCCAGCATCCAGGGGACCAACTATGGCTACACCTTC
CASIQGTNYGYTF
>14|TRBV25-1|NA|TRBJ2-1|TRBD2
TGTGCCACCCGACTAGCGGGGGCCTACAATGAGCAGTTCTTC
CATRLAGAYNEQFF
>16|TRBV5-1|NA|TRBJ2-7|TRBD1
TGCGCCAGCAGCTTGGACGGACAGGGTAGCTCCTACGAGCAGTACTTC
CASSLDGQGSSYEQYF
>11|TRBV20-1|once|TRBJ1-2|NA
TGCAGTGCTCCTCAGGAATATGGCTACACCTTC
CSAPQEYGYTF
>15|TRBV7-2|NA|TRBJ2-1|NA
TGTGCCAGCAGCCCGCAGGGGTTGGGGACCAATGAGCAGTTCTTC
CASSPQGLGTNEQFF
>16|TRBV7-9|NA|TRBJ1-2|TRBD1
TGTGCCAGCAGCGCCGCAGGGGGACGGGGTAACTATGGCTACACCTTC
CASSAAGGRGNYGYTF
>13|TRBV28|NA|TRBJ2-7|NA
TGTGCCAGCACCTCGACACCTATCTACGAGCAGTACTTC
CASTSTPIYEQYF
>13|TRBV5-1|once|TRBJ2-7|NA
TGCGCCAGCGCTTCCCAGGACTCCTACGAGCAGTACTTC
CASASQDSYEQYF
>16|TRBV11-1|NA|TRBJ2-7|TRBD2
TGTGCCAGCAGCCCCGGATCGGGACTAGCAGTTGGCGAGCAGTACTTC
CASSPGSGLAVGEQYF
>15|TRBV9|NA|TRBJ1-6|NA
TGTGCCAGCAGCGTAGCTGGAAGGGAGAATTCACCCCTCCACTTT
CASSVAGRENSPLHF
>16|TRBV5-1|NA|TRBJ1-2|TRBD1
TGCGCCAGCAGCCGCAGCCCACAGGGGTCGAACTATGGCTACACCTTC
CASSRSPQGSNYGYTF
>13|TRBV7-8|NA|TRBJ1-5|NA
TGTGCCAGCAGCTTAGTGGGGGCTCAGCCCCAGCATTTT
CASSLVGAQPQHF
>14|TRBV6-5|NA|TRBJ1-1|TRBD1
TGTGCCAGCAGAGGACAGGCCAGGAACACTGAAGCTTTCTTT
CASRGQARNTEAFF